The rows below give T cell receptor beta chains drawn from one sample of a study of cytomegalovirus exposure and HLA in healthy donors. Some clones are missing from TCRdb's copy, which holds only in-frame ones; the method was immunoSEQ multiplex PCR. Here the sample spans some 170,000 clones, 75% to 80% being singletons. The material sequenced was PBMCs. These receptors were obtained from a man aged 35 to 55 in good health and CMV-seropositive. Each CDR3 is given with its conserved first and last residue. The order of the fields is D gene, J gene, V gene, clone size, CDR3 DNA, CDR3 protein. D genes are given only for firm matches. For some rows the clone size is stated as once, few or many, or as a class when expanded; others skip it.

>TRBD2|TRBJ2-3|TRBV4-1|-
TGCGCCAGCAGCCAGGTAGCGGGAGTGACAGATACGCAGTATTTT
CASSQVAGVTDTQYF
>TRBD2|TRBJ2-5|TRBV5-1|-
TGCGCCAGCAGCTACACTAGCGGGAGGGGCTTCGGAGAGACCCAGTACTTC
CASSYTSGRGFGETQYF
>-|TRBJ2-1|TRBV9|-
TGTGCCAGCAGCGTCGCGGGTTTCGGTGGAAATGAGCAGTTCTTC
CASSVAGFGGNEQFF
>TRBD1|TRBJ1-2|TRBV5-1|-
TGCGCCAGCAGCTTGGGACAGGGAGGCAACTATGGCTACACCTTC
CASSLGQGGNYGYTF
>TRBD2|TRBJ2-1|TRBV7-8|-
TGTGCCAGCAGCTTAGAATATTCGGGGGGTAAGCAGTTCTTC
CASSLEYSGGKQFF
>-|TRBJ2-3|TRBV5-4|-
TGTGCCAGCAGCTTGGTTTCAGGGGTGAACACAGATACGCAGTATTTT
CASSLVSGVNTDTQYF
>TRBD2|TRBJ2-1|TRBV2|-
TGTGCCAGCAGTGCACGCCGGACTAGCGGGAGGGCGCAGTTCTTC
CASSARRTSGRAQFF
>-|TRBJ1-2|TRBV11-3|-
TGTGCCAGCAGCTCGGACAGATATGGCTACACCTTC
CASSSDRYGYTF
>TRBD1|TRBJ2-7|TRBV19|-
TGTGCCAGTAGTGGACAGGGGGGGTCCTACGAGCAGTACTTC
CASSGQGGSYEQYF
>TRBD1|TRBJ2-7|TRBV19|-
TGTGCCAGTAGCTTCTCCGGGACAGGGCTCTACGAGCAGTACTTC
CASSFSGTGLYEQYF
>TRBD2|TRBJ2-1|TRBV6-6|-
TGTGCCAGCAGAATTCGGACTAGCGGGAGGGCCTGGCAGTTCTTC
CASRIRTSGRAWQFF
>-|TRBJ2-1|TRBV19|-
TGTGCCAGTAGTATAGCACAGATCCAGTACAATGAGCAGTTCTTC
CASSIAQIQYNEQFF
>TRBD2|TRBJ2-5|TRBV5-1|-
TGCGCCAGCACCCCCCGTGGACTAGCGGGAGGGGAGACCCAGTACTTC
CASTPRGLAGGETQYF
>-|TRBJ2-7|TRBV10-1|-
TGCGCCAGCAGTGATGGGGGGGCTCGGTACGAGCAGTACTTC
CASSDGGARYEQYF
>TRBD2|TRBJ2-3|TRBV10-1|-
TGCGCCAGCAGTGAAGGACTAGCGGGAGGCCCTACGGCAGATACGCAGTATTTT
CASSEGLAGGPTADTQYF
>TRBD1|TRBJ1-2|TRBV5-1|-
TGCGCCAGCAACCCGGGACAGGGAGGAGGCGGCTACACCTTC
CASNPGQGGGGYTF
>-|TRBJ2-7|TRBV11-2|-
TGTGCCAGCAGCTTTCAGGGCTACGAGCAGTACTTC
CASSFQGYEQYF
>-|TRBJ2-7|TRBV5-1|-
TGCGCCAGCAGCTTGAGAGTATCCTACGAGCAGTACTTC
CASSLRVSYEQYF
>-|TRBJ1-1|TRBV29-1|-
TGCAGCGCACGACCGTCGCAGGGAGAAGCTTTCTTT
CSARPSQGEAFF
>TRBD2|TRBJ2-7|TRBV2|-
TGTGCCAGCAATGAGTTGGGGCGGGAGGTTTACGAGCAGTACTTC
CASNELGREVYEQYF
>TRBD1|TRBJ1-2|TRBV10-3|-
TGTGCCATCAGCACATCCGGGACAGGGGAGAGGGGCTACACCTTC
CAISTSGTGERGYTF
>-|TRBJ2-1|TRBV11-3|-
TGTGCCAGCAGCGCCTGGACTCTCTACAATGAGCAGTTCTTC
CASSAWTLYNEQFF
>-|TRBJ2-5|TRBV9|-
TGTGCCAGCAGCTTAAGAGGTGCCGCGGAGACCCAGTACTTC
CASSLRGAAETQYF
>TRBD1|TRBJ1-5|TRBV6-6|few
TGTGCCAGCGACGACAGGGGAAGAGGTCAGCCCCAGCATTTT
CASDDRGRGQPQHF
>TRBD2|TRBJ2-2|TRBV11-3|-
TGTGCCAGCAGCTTAGCGGGAGGGCCCGACACCGGGGAGCTGTTTTTT
CASSLAGGPDTGELFF
>TRBD1|TRBJ2-1|TRBV5-8|-
TGTGCCAGCAGCCCACGCTGGGGGACAGGGGCCTACAATGAGCAGTTCTTC
CASSPRWGTGAYNEQFF
>TRBD2|TRBJ2-5|TRBV10-2|-
TGCGCCACCCGACTAGCGGGACTCCAAGAGACCCAGTACTTC
CATRLAGLQETQYF
>-|TRBJ2-3|TRBV5-8|-
TGTGCCAGCAGCTTGGGACAGTCAGTAGATACGCAGTATTTT
CASSLGQSVDTQYF
>-|TRBJ1-5|TRBV6-1|-
TGTGCCAGCGCGCAGGAATACAATCAGCCCCAGCATTTT
CASAQEYNQPQHF
>-|TRBJ1-5|TRBV2|-
TGTGCCAGCAGGCCGGAACAGGGTGGACTGCCCCAGCATTTT
CASRPEQGGLPQHF
>TRBD1|TRBJ1-2|TRBV5-4|-
TGTGCCAGCAGCTTGCAGGGACAGGAGTATGGCTACACCTTC
CASSLQGQEYGYTF
>-|TRBJ1-5|TRBV5-1|-
TGCGCCAGCAGCCGGGGGGACAACAATCAGCCCCAGCATTTT
CASSRGDNNQPQHF
>TRBD1|TRBJ2-7|TRBV29-1|-
TGCAGCGTTGAAAAGGGGCAGGGGGCCTACGAGCAGTACTTC
CSVEKGQGAYEQYF
>-|TRBJ1-1|TRBV18|once
TGTGCCAGCTCACCCCTTTTGACTGAAGCTTTCTTT
CASSPLLTEAFF
>TRBD2|TRBJ2-2|TRBV6-1|-
TGTGCCAGCCGGGATCCGGGAGGTTCCGGGGAGCTGTTTTTT
CASRDPGGSGELFF
>-|TRBJ1-5|TRBV10-3|-
TGTGCCATCAGTGAGACCATGCTACAGGGAAGTGGCAATCAGCCCCAGCATTTT
CAISETMLQGSGNQPQHF
>TRBD1|TRBJ1-5|TRBV7-9|once
TGTGCCAGCAGCCCCTTAGCCGACAGGGGTAGTCAGCCCCAGCATTTT
CASSPLADRGSQPQHF
>TRBD2|TRBJ2-7|TRBV6-5|-
TGTGCCAGCAGTGAACGGGGGGAGAACGAGCAGTACTTC
CASSERGENEQYF
>-|TRBJ1-5|TRBV6-5|-
TGTGCCAGCAGTTACTCAGGCAGGAGCAATCAGCCCCAGCATTTT
CASSYSGRSNQPQHF
>TRBD2|TRBJ2-3|TRBV5-1|-
TGCGCCAGCAGACTTGGAATTATGGACATACCCCATACTAGCGGGAGGCGTACGCAGTATTTT
CASRLGIMDIPHTSGRRTQYF
>TRBD1|TRBJ2-5|TRBV10-3|-
TGTGCCACGCGGACAGGGCAAGAGACCCAGTACTTC
CATRTGQETQYF
>TRBD2|TRBJ2-3|TRBV15|once
TGTGCCACCTGTGCGGGAGGTTCGTTAGATACGCAGTATTTT
CATCAGGSLDTQYF
>TRBD1|TRBJ1-5|TRBV19|-
TGTGCCAGTGATCCGGGACAGCCACACCTTAGCAATCAGCCCCAGCATTTT
CASDPGQPHLSNQPQHF
>-|TRBJ2-7|TRBV14|-
TGTGCCAGCAGCCAAGATGGGGGCACCTACGAGCAGTACTTC
CASSQDGGTYEQYF
>TRBD1|TRBJ2-7|TRBV6-5|-
TGTGCCAGCAGTCCGGGACAGGGCTTCTCCTACGAGCAGTACTTC
CASSPGQGFSYEQYF
>TRBD2|TRBJ2-1|TRBV6-1|few
TGTGCCAGCAGTGAAATGCCTAGCGGGGTCAACAATGAGCAGTTCTTC
CASSEMPSGVNNEQFF
>TRBD2|TRBJ2-1|TRBV19|-
TGTGCCAGTAGTGTTCGGACAAGCGGGGCGGGAAGAGACAATGAGCAGTTCTTC
CASSVRTSGAGRDNEQFF
>-|TRBJ1-4|TRBV27|once
TGTGCCAGCAGTTTTCGGGAGAATGAAAAACTGTTTTTT
CASSFRENEKLFF
>-|TRBJ2-2|TRBV19|-
TGTGCCAGTAGTTTAGCGGCGGTGGGTCTTGGGTCCGGGGAGCTGTTTTTT
CASSLAAVGLGSGELFF
>-|TRBJ2-3|TRBV11-2|-
TGTGCCAGCAGACCGCGAGACTCAGACCCCACTAGCACAGATACGCAGTATTTT
CASRPRDSDPTSTDTQYF
>-|TRBJ2-5|TRBV13|-
TGTGCCAGCAGCCCGAGACCGGGTGGGGAGACCCAGTACTTC
CASSPRPGGETQYF
>-|TRBJ1-3|TRBV5-6|-
TGTGCCAGCGGCCGGACAGCTATACCTGGAAACACCATATATTTT
CASGRTAIPGNTIYF
>TRBD1|TRBJ1-5|TRBV7-8|once
TGTGCCAGCAGCTTAGGGACAGGGTCGGATCAGCCCCAGCATTTT
CASSLGTGSDQPQHF
>-|TRBJ2-5|TRBV18|-
TGTGCCAGCTCACGCGAAGAGACCCAGTACTTC
CASSREETQYF
>-|TRBJ1-1|TRBV2|once
TGTGCCAGCGCGCGAACAGAAAAAGGTAGGGGAGCTTTCTTT
CASARTEKGRGAFF
>-|TRBJ2-2|TRBV6-1|-
TGTGCCAGCAGTCCGGAGCTAGTGCACACCGGGGAGCTGTTTTTT
CASSPELVHTGELFF
>-|TRBJ2-3|TRBV11-3|-
TGTGCCAGCAGCCTGTCTGGGCGGGCCACAGATACGCAGTATTTT
CASSLSGRATDTQYF
>TRBD2|TRBJ2-3|TRBV14|-
TGTGCCAGCAGCCGTGAGGCAGGACTAGCGGGAGTCTGGACAGATACGCAGTATTTT
CASSREAGLAGVWTDTQYF
>TRBD1|TRBJ2-1|TRBV28|-
TGTGCCAGCAGTTCCAGGGGGCAAGGGTCCTACAATGAGCAGTTCTTC
CASSSRGQGSYNEQFF